Sequencing of this T cell receptor (beta chain) was carried out in a study of blood T cell repertoires in COVID-19. Each participant's cohort was designated according to participant-reported clinical history. Some clones are missing from TCRdb's copy, which holds only in-frame ones; the method was immunoSEQ multiplex PCR. The sample lists fewer than 200,000 clones; 81% were seen once. CDR3 size: 16 residues. Losses at the gene ends were 4 bases for V and 5 bases for J; bases not matched to a gene: 6. Per germline, CDR1 SGHTS and CDR2 YDEGEE. The clonotype was recovered from a middle-aged woman with acute COVID-19. The sample taken for sequencing was PBMCs or T cells enriched from blood (not recorded which). The rearrangement links TRBV5-8 to TRBJ2-5; 15 nucleotides line up with TRBD2. CDR3 amino acids: CASSPEGTSGRETQYF. The CDR3 bases are TGTGCCAGCAGCCCCGAGGGGACTAGCGGGAGGGAGACCCAGTACTTC.